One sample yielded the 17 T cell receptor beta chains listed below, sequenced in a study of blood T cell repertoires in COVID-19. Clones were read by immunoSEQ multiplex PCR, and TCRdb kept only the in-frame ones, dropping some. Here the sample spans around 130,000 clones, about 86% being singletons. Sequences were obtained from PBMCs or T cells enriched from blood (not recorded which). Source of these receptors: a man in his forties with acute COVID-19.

The CDR3, as DNA: TGTGCCAGCAATGGGGTAGCGGGGGGGACAGATACGCAGTATTTT. It is translated as CASNGVAGGTDTQYF. The J gene is TRBJ2-3, the V gene TRBV6-5; 11 bases map to TRBD2. The V gene's germline CDR1 is MNHEY and CDR2 SVGAGI. The CDR3 consists of 15 residues. The V segment lost 7 bases and the J segment 3 bases; nucleotides outside the gene matches: 6.

The CDR3 region has the DNA TGTGCCAGCTCACCTCTCACGCCGGGGGGCACTGAAGCTTTCTTT. It specifies CASSPLTPGGTEAFF. V and J are TRBV18 and TRBJ1-1, with D possibly matching TRBD1 (5 bases). Deletions cut 3 bases from V and 4 bases from J, with 15 bases between. This CDR3 has 15 residues. Per germline, CDR1 KGHSH and CDR2 LQKENI.

CDR3 in amino acids: CASSPPKGLAGGDSYEQYF. The CDR3 DNA follows: TGTGCCAGCTCACCACCCAAGGGCCTTGCCGGCGGGGACTCCTACGAGCAGTACTTC. This sequence joins TRBV18 and TRBJ2-7; the D gene is possibly TRBD2 (6 bases). The CDR3 has 19 amino acids. The V gene lost 0 bases and the J gene lost 0 bases, with 21 bases spanning the gap. Germline V gene lookup returns CDR1 KGHSH and CDR2 LQKENI.

The CDR3 DNA reads TGTGCCAGCACCTTACAGGGTGGGCAGACCCAGTACTTC. This encodes CASTLQGGQTQYF. The chain has TRBV6-5 and TRBJ2-5, with a weak D call TRBD1 (6 bases). Germline V gene lookup returns CDR1 MNHEY and CDR2 SVGAGI. V lost 7 bases and J lost 6, with 15 bases in between. The CDR3 loop spans 13 amino acids.

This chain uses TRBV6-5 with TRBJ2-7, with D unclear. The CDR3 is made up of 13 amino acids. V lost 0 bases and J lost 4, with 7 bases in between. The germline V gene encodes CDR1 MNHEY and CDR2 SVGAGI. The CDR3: CASSYSSRYEQYF. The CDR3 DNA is TGTGCCAGCAGTTACTCGTCCAGGTACGAGCAGTACTTC.

Here the CDR3 DNA reads TGTGCCAGCAGTACAAGGACTAGCGGGAGGGTTGGTGTTACGCAGTATTTT. It codes for CASSTRTSGRVGVTQYF. The chain has TRBV27 and TRBJ2-3; TRBD2 aligns across 15 bases. V lost 5 bases and J lost 8; bases outside the gene matches: 11. The CDR3 totals 17 residues. Germline V gene data show CDR1 as MNHEY and CDR2 as SMNVEV (reference sequence).

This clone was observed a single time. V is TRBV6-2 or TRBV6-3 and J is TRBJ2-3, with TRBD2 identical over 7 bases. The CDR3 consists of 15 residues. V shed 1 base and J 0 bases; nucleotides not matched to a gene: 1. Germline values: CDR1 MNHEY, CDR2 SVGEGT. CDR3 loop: CASSYLRGSTDTQYF. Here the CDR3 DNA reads TGTGCCAGCAGTTACTTGCGGGGGAGCACAGATACGCAGTATTTT.

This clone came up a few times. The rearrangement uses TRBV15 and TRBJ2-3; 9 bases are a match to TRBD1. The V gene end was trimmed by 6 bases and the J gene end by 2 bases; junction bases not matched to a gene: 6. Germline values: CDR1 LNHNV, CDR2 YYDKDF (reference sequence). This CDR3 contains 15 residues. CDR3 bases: TGTGCCACCAGTAAGGACAGGGGCTTCACAGATACGCAGTATTTT. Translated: CATSKDRGFTDTQYF.

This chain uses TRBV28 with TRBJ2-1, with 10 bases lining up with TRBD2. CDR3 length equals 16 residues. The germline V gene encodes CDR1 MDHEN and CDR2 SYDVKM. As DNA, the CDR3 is TGTGCACCGGGACTAGCGTTAGAAAGCTCCTACAATGAGCAGTTCTTC. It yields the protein CAPGLALESSYNEQFF.

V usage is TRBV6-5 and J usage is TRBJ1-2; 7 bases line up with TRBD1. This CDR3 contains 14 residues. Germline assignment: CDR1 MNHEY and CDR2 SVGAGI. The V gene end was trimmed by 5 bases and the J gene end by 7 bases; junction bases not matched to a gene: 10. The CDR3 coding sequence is TGTGCCAGCAGTCTCCTTGGGACAGCCGGTGGCTACACCTTC. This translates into CASSLLGTAGGYTF.

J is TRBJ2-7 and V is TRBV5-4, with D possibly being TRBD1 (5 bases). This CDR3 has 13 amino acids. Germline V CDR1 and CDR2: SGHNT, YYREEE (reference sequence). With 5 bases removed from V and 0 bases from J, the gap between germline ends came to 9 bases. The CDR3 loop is CASRSDSSYEQYF. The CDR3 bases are TGTGCCAGCAGATCCGACAGCTCCTACGAGCAGTACTTC.

CDR3 protein: CASSLGTGGAYGTQYF. The DNA of the CDR3 is TGTGCCAGCAGCTTAGGGACAGGGGGCGCATATGGGACCCAGTACTTC. J is TRBJ2-5 and V is TRBV7-3, with 12 bases matching TRBD1. The CDR3 length is 16 residues. The V gene end was trimmed by 2 bases and the J gene end by 7 bases; junction bases not matched to a gene: 8. The germline gives CDR1 SGHTA, CDR2 FQGTGA.

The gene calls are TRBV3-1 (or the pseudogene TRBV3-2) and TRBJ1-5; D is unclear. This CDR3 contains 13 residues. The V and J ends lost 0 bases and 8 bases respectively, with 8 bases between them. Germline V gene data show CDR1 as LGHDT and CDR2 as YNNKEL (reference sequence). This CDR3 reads CASSQDRGKPQHF. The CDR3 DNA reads TGTGCCAGCAGCCAAGATCGAGGGAAGCCCCAGCATTTT.

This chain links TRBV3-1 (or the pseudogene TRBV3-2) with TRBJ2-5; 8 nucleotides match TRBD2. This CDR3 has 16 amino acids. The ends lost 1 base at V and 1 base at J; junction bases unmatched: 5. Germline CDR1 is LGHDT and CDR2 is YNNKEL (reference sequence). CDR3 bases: TGTGCCAGCAGCCAAGGGGCTAGCGGGTTCCAAGAGACCCAGTACTTC. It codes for CASSQGASGFQETQYF.

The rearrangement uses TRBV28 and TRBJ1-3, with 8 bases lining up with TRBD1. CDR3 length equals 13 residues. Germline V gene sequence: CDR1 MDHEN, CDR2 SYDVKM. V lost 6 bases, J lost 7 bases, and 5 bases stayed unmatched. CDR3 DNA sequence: TGTGCCAGCAGAGGACAGGGTATTAACACCATATATTTT. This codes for CASRGQGINTIYF.

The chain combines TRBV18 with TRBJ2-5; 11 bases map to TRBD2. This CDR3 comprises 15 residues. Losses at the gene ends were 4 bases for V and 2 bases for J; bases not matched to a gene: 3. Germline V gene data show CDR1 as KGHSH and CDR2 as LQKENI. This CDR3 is CASSRGTSGQETQYF. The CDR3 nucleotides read TGTGCCAGCTCACGGGGGACTAGCGGACAAGAGACCCAGTACTTC.

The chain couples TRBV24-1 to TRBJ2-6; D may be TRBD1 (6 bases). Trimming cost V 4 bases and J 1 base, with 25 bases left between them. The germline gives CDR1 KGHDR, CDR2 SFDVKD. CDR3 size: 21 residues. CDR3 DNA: TGTGCCACCAGTGAGCCGAACAGGGCTCTGTTAAGGAAGTCTGGGGCCAACGTCCTGACTTTC. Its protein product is CATSEPNRALLRKSGANVLTF.